The text below deals with one TCR beta chain. Its antigen is not identified. Other DNA sequences in the sample encode the same CDR3. Peripheral blood and lesional scalp punch biopsies were taken from alopecia areata patients. The data originate from a study of CD8+ T cells in alopecia areata. Findings and caveats of the study: Scalp sample sequencing also detects resident alphabeta T cells of normal skin. Lesional tissue from the scalp (especially in alopecia totalis/universalis) showed higher clonality than normal scalp.

Reverse transcribed after extraction, RNA yielded cDNA as the sequencing template. Measured with immunoSEQ multiplex PCR; TCRdb has only the in-frame clones, and not every one. The data show some 180,000 clones, 63% seen once. This CDR3 spans 13 amino acids. Germline CDR1 is SQVTM and CDR2 is ANQGSEA. Trimming pared 6 bases from V and 0 bases from J, leaving 11 bases between. This receptor was obtained from a human donor with alopecia areata. Sequences were derived from CD4+ T cells sorted from blood, sampled at week 0. The chain couples TRBV29-1 to TRBJ1-1, with D perhaps matching TRBD1 (6 bases). The CDR3 sequence is CSVGTLMNTEAFF. CDR3 bases: TGCAGCGTAGGGACACTTATGAACACTGAAGCTTTCTTT.